One and the same sample provided the 9 T cell receptor beta chains below, sequenced in a study of vaccination effects on CD4 cells after COVID-19. This table comes from immunoSEQ multiplex PCR, and its TCRdb copy is limited to in-frame clones, with some not included. The repertoire holds some 22,000 clones, with about 74% as singletons. These receptors have no identified antigens. Under the ViraFEST assay, PBMC were stimulated with viral peptide pools so that antigen-specific CD4+ T cells expanded. Sequencing was performed afterwards. Subsequent to a culture period of 10 days, CD4+ T cells were isolated. Negative nucleocapsid antibody tests before and after vaccination confirmed no previous SARS-CoV-2 infection. This specimen consisted of CD4+ T cells from PBMCs cultured with SARS-CoV-2 spike peptides, obtained before COVID-19 vaccination. These receptors were taken from a human donor who received a COVID-19 vaccine.

The chain employs TRBV10-2 and TRBJ1-1; tentative D call: TRBD1 (6 bases). The CDR3 contains 15 residues. Germline V gene data show CDR1 as WSHSY and CDR2 as SAAADI. V dropped 6 bases and J dropped 2 bases, with 16 bases sitting between them. The CDR3 region has the DNA TGCGCCAGCAGCAAACCGGGACAAGGAAACACTGAAGCTTTCTTT. Amino acids: CASSKPGQGNTEAFF.

This clone occurred once. The chain employs TRBV14 and TRBJ2-1; D is perhaps TRBD2 (7 bases). The CDR3 extends over 18 amino acids. Germline CDR1 SGHDN, CDR2 FVKESK. Trimming cost V 0 bases and J 3 bases, with 18 bases left between them. CDR3 sequence: CASSQEPPGGGGYNEQFF. In DNA form, the CDR3 reads TGTGCCAGCAGCCAAGAGCCCCCGGGGGGCGGGGGCTACAATGAGCAGTTCTTC.

The chain couples TRBV19 to TRBJ1-2; the D gene is possibly TRBD1 (5 bases). CDR1 is LNHDA and CDR2 is SQIVND in the germline V gene (reference sequence). This CDR3 region has 12 residues. V lost 7 bases and J lost 8, with 14 bases in between. The CDR3 nucleotides read TGTGCCAGTACTGGGGCAGGAGGAGGCTACACCTTC. This translates into CASTGAGGGYTF. Combining the CDR3 with reference TRBV19 and TRBJ1-2 gives the whole variable domain DGGITQSPKYLFRKEGQNVTLSCEQNLNHDAMYWYRQDPGQGLRLIYYSQIVNDFQKGDIAEGYSVSREKKESFPLTVTSAQKNPTAFYLCASTGAGGGYTFGSGTRLTVV.

This clone was seen only a few times. J is TRBJ1-6 and V is TRBV4-1; maybe TRBD1 (6 bases). This CDR3 has 20 residues. V was trimmed by 3 bases and J by 1 base, leaving 22 bases between them. From germline, CDR1 is MGHRA and CDR2 YSYEKL. CDR3 amino acids: CASSHRPSGTKGSYNSPLHF. The CDR3 DNA reads TGCGCCAGCAGCCATCGACCTTCCGGGACAAAGGGATCCTATAATTCACCCCTCCACTTT.

CDR3 sequence reads: CASSFTREGEGYTF. CDR3 DNA sequence: TGTGCCAGCAGCTTTACCCGGGAGGGGGAAGGCTACACCTTC. The rearrangement uses TRBV9 and TRBJ1-2; possible D gene TRBD1, 6 bases. This CDR3 comprises 14 residues. The germline gives CDR1 SGDLS, CDR2 YYNGEE. Trimming stripped 4 bases from V and 8 bases from J, with 18 bases between.

This chain joins TRBV20-1 and TRBJ2-1; 9 nucleotides align to TRBD2. Germline CDR1 DFQATT, CDR2 SNEGSKA (reference sequence). With V trimmed by 3 bases and J by 6 bases, 9 bases remained unmatched. CDR3 size: 15 residues. The CDR3 loop reads CSASLSASGINEQFF. The CDR3 nucleotides read TGCAGTGCTAGTCTCTCGGCTAGCGGGATCAATGAGCAGTTCTTC.

The chain recombines TRBV2 with TRBJ2-7, with TRBD2 matching 10 bases. The CDR3 contains 15 residues. V trimming: 3 bases; J trimming: 2 bases; junction bases outside the gene matches: 4. Germline values: CDR1 SNHLY, CDR2 FYNNEI. The CDR3 nucleotides are TGTGCCAGCAGTGAGAATAGCGGGGGGACCTACGAGCAGTACTTC. This sequence encodes CASSENSGGTYEQYF.

The chain combines TRBV28 with TRBJ1-3, with unresolved D. Germline V gives CDR1 MDHEN, CDR2 SYDVKM. V gave up 6 bases and J gave up 4 bases, with 13 bases separating them. The CDR3 is 14 amino acids. The CDR3 DNA reads as TGTGCCAGCAGCGCACATAAATTAGGAAACACCATATATTTT. It yields the protein CASSAHKLGNTIYF.

V and J are TRBV27 and TRBJ1-6; D remains ambiguous. The CDR3 length is 13 residues. Germline CDR1 reads MNHEY; CDR2 reads SMNVEV (reference sequence). V was cut by 11 bases and J by 0 bases, with 8 bases left in between. The CDR3 here is CAVGFSYNSPLHF. DNA for the CDR3: TGTGCCGTGGGTTTCTCCTATAATTCACCCCTCCACTTT.